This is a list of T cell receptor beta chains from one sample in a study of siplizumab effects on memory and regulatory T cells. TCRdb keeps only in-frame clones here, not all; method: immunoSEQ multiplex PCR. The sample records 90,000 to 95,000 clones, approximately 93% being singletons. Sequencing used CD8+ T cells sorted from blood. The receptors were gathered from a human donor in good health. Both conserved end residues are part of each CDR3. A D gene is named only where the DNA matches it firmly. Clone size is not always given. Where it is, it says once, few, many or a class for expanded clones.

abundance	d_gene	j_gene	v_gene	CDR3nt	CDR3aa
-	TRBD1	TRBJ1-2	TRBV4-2	TGTGCCAGCAGCGACAGGGTTGGCTATGGCTACACCTTC	CASSDRVGYGYTF
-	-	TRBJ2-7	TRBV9	TGTGCCAGCAGCGTAGATGGGGCAGGAGGTTTGGACTTC	CASSVDGAGGLDF
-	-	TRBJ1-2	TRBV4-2	TGTGCCAGCAGCCAAGACCAGCATGGCTACACCTTC	CASSQDQHGYTF
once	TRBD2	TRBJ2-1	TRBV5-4	TGTGCCAGCAGCTTTACCGGGACTAACTCCTACAATGAGCAGTTCTTC	CASSFTGTNSYNEQFF
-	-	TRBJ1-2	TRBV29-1	TGCAGCGTTGAATGGCCAGGTGATGCCGCTGGCTACACCTTC	CSVEWPGDAAGYTF
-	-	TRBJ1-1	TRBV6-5	TGTGCCAGCAGTTACGGGATGAACACTGAAGCTTTCTTT	CASSYGMNTEAFF
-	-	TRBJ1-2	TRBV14	TGTGCCAGCAGCCAAGAGCACCCAGGGGAGTATAACTATGGCTACACCTTC	CASSQEHPGEYNYGYTF
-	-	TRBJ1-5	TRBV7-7	TGTGCTAGCAGCTTGAGGGGTCGGGCGCCCCAGCATTTT	CASSLRGRAPQHF
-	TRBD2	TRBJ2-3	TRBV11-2	TGTGCCAGCAGCTTAAAACTAGCGGGAGCTCCAGATACGCAGTATTTT	CASSLKLAGAPDTQYF
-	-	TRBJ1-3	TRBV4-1	TGCGCCAGCAGCCAAGAGAGGGGATCCTCTGGAAACACCATATATTTT	CASSQERGSSGNTIYF
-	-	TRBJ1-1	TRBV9	TGTGCCAGCAGCGTGGGTCAAGGTTCTGAAGCTTTCTTT	CASSVGQGSEAFF
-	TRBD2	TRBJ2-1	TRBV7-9	TGTGCCAGCAGCTTAGGGACTAGCGGGAGCGATACCTACAATGAGCAGTTCTTC	CASSLGTSGSDTYNEQFF
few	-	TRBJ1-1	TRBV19	TGTGCCAGTAGTATCGGACAGCTTGAAGCTTTCTTT	CASSIGQLEAFF
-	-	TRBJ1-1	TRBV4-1	TGCGCCAGCAGCCAAGTTGGGGTAAGCAGGAACACTGAAGCTTTCTTT	CASSQVGVSRNTEAFF
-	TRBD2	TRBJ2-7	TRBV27	TGTGCCAGCAGTTTATCCGGGGGGGGGCTCTACGAGCAGTACTTC	CASSLSGGGLYEQYF
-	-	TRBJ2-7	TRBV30	TGTGCCTGGAGCGCCGGAATCGGGCTTCACGAGCAGTACTTC	CAWSAGIGLHEQYF
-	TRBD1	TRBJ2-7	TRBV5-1	TGCGCCAGCAGCAAGGGACAGACAGCACGGTACGAGCAGTACTTC	CASSKGQTARYEQYF
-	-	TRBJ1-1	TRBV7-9	TGTGCCAGCAGCTTAGTAGGGGGGTCGGGGACTGAAGCTTTCTTT	CASSLVGGSGTEAFF
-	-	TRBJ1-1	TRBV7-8	TGTGCCAGCAGCTTTGAGTCCAACGAGGGCACTGAAGCTTTCTTT	CASSFESNEGTEAFF
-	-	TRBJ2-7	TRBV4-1	TGCGCCAGCAGCCAAATTGCAGGGGACTACGAGCAGTACTTC	CASSQIAGDYEQYF
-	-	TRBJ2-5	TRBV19	TGTGCCAGTAGTTTACAAGGAGCAGGGGAGACCCAGTACTTC	CASSLQGAGETQYF
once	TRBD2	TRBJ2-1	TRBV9	TGTGCCAGCAGCGTAGTTCCCAGCGGGGGAAAAAATGAGCAGTTCTTC	CASSVVPSGGKNEQFF
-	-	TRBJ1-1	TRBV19	TGTGCCAGTAGTATAGGAAGCACTGAAGCTTTCTTT	CASSIGSTEAFF
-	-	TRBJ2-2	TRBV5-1	TGCGCCAGCAGCGAACCCGGGGAGCTGTTTTTT	CASSEPGELFF
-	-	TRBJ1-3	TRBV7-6	TGTGCCAGCAGCTTAGGTGGGGCTGGAAACACCATATATTTT	CASSLGGAGNTIYF
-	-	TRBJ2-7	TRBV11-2	TGTGCCAGCAGCTTAGTAACGGGAGAGCAGTACTTC	CASSLVTGEQYF
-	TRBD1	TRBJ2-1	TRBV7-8	TGTGCCAGCAGCTCCCGAGGGGGCACCCCAAACAATGAGCAGTTCTTC	CASSSRGGTPNNEQFF
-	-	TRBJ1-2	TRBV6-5	TGTGCCAGCAGCCCCGGGACCCACTATGGCTACACCTTC	CASSPGTHYGYTF
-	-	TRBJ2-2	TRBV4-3	TGCGCCAGCAGCCAAGACCAAGACCCCACCGGGGAGCTGTTTTTT	CASSQDQDPTGELFF
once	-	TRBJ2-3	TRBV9	TGTGCCTCCGCCCTCCACGGGGCAGATACGCAGTATTTT	CASALHGADTQYF
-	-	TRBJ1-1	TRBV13	TGTGCCAGCAGCTTGAAGGTCACACCTTTCTTT	CASSLKVTPFF
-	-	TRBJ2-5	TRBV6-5	TGTGCCAGCAGCGGTGGGGGGGAGACCCAGTACTTC	CASSGGGETQYF
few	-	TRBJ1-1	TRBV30	TGTGCCTGGAGTGTAGGGGGGAACACTGAAGCTTTCTTT	CAWSVGGNTEAFF
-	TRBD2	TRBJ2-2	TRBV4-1	TGCGCCAGCAGCCTGGGACTAGCGGGGGCCTACACCGGGGAGCTGTTTTTT	CASSLGLAGAYTGELFF
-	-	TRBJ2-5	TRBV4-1	TGCGCCAGCAGCCAAGATACAGGGCTGCGAGAGACCCAGTACTTC	CASSQDTGLRETQYF
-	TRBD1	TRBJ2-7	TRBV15	TGTGCCACCAGCAGTACAGGGGGTTCCCCCTACGAGCAGTACTTC	CATSSTGGSPYEQYF
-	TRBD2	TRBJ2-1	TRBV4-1	TGCGCCAGCAGCCAAGTTTCTGGGGTAGGGCTAGCGGGAACTGAGCAGTTCTTC	CASSQVSGVGLAGTEQFF
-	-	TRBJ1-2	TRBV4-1	TGCGCCAGCAGCCAAGTCGGGGGGGGTGACTATGGCTACACCTTC	CASSQVGGGDYGYTF
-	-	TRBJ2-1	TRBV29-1	TGCAGCGTTGCCCACTTTCCCTACAATGAGCAGTTCTTC	CSVAHFPYNEQFF
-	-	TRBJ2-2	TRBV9	TGTGCCAGCAGCGTAGGGAACACCGGGGAGCTGTTTTTT	CASSVGNTGELFF
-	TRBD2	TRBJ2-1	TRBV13	TGTGCCAGCAGCTTATCCAGCGGGGATTTAGAGCAGTTCTTC	CASSLSSGDLEQFF
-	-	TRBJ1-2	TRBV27	TGTGCCAGCAGATCGGCAGCCTATAACTATGGCTACACCTTC	CASRSAAYNYGYTF
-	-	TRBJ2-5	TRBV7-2	TGTGCCAGCAGCTTAACAGGAGGGTCGGGAGAGACCCAGTACTTC	CASSLTGGSGETQYF
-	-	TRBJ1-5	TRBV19	TGTGCCAGTAGTATTGGAGGGGCGGGCAATCAGCCCCAGCATTTT	CASSIGGAGNQPQHF
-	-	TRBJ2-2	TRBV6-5	TGTGCCAGCAATTCGGCGGGCACCGGGGAGCTGTTTTTT	CASNSAGTGELFF
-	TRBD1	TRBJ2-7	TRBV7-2	TGTGCCAGCAGCCCGGACCGGGACAGGGGTGAAGAGCAGTACTTC	CASSPDRDRGEEQYF
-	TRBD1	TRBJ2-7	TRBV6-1	TGTGCCAGCAGTGACGCCATCGGGACAGGCACGCGGCCGTACGAGCAGTACTTC	CASSDAIGTGTRPYEQYF
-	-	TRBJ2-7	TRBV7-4	TGTGCCAGCAGCTTACCGTCCAATCCCGCCGAGCAGTACTTC	CASSLPSNPAEQYF
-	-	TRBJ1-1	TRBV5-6	TGTGCCAGCAGTTTCCTCGTCGGCACTGAAGCTTTCTTT	CASSFLVGTEAFF
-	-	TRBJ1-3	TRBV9	TGTGCCAGCAGCGGGGCTGGAAACACCATATATTTT	CASSGAGNTIYF
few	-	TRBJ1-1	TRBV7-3	TGTGCCAGCAGCTTATTTAAGGCGGAACACATGAACACTGAAGCTTTCTTT	CASSLFKAEHMNTEAFF
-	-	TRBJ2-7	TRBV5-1	TGCGCCAGCAGCTTGGTAGGGACGAACTCCTACGAGCAGTACTTC	CASSLVGTNSYEQYF
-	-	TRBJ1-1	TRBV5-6	TGTGCCAGCAGCTCCCAAGCCCCGGAAGCTTTCTTT	CASSSQAPEAFF
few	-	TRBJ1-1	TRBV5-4	TGTGCCAGCAGCTCCAGGGAAACTGAAGCTTTCTTT	CASSSRETEAFF
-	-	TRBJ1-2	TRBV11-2	TGTGCCAGCAGCTTCGGACAGTCCCACTACACCTTC	CASSFGQSHYTF